The 20 T cell receptor beta chains below come from one sample, sequenced in a study of cytomegalovirus exposure and HLA in healthy donors. Primers included in the PCR were 60 Vbeta and 13 Jbeta primers. Generated by immunoSEQ multiplex PCR, the TCRdb table keeps only in-frame clones and is missing some. The table records some 130,000 clones, 77% of them present only once. The sample comprised PBMCs. The source is a male donor in good health and CMV-seropositive.

This clone was seen a few times. The chain recombines TRBV5-1 with TRBJ2-2, with D perhaps TRBD1 (5 bases). The CDR3 runs to 16 residues. Deletions cut 5 bases from V and 4 bases from J, with 18 bases between. Per the germline V gene, CDR1 is SGHRS and CDR2 is YFSETQ. The CDR3 DNA sequence: TGCGCCAGCAGGCTTGGGGAAGGGGCGAGCACCGGGGAGCTGTTTTTT. Its protein is CASRLGEGASTGELFF.

The CDR3: CATSGWDSPYEQYF. Here the CDR3 DNA reads TGTGCCACCAGCGGATGGGACAGTCCCTACGAGCAGTACTTC. The chain carries TRBV15 and TRBJ2-7; 7 bases align to TRBD1. V was clipped by 5 bases and J by 2 bases; unmatched bases: 6. This CDR3 region has 14 residues. CDR1 LNHNV and CDR2 YYDKDF come from the germline V gene (reference sequence).

The chain combines TRBV6-1 with TRBJ2-3, with D possibly being TRBD1 (6 bases). V was cut by 5 bases and J by 9 bases, with 18 bases left in between. Germline values: CDR1 MNHNS, CDR2 SASEGT. CDR3 length equals 14 residues. The chain's CDR3 is CASSPVGAAKTQYF. CDR3 sequence (DNA): TGTGCCAGCAGTCCAGTGGGGGCGGCGAAAACGCAGTATTTT.

This clone was counted between two and nine times. V usage is TRBV29-1 and J usage is TRBJ2-7; D is ambiguous. This CDR3 has 14 residues. V lost 4 bases and J 2 bases, leaving 15 bases between the germline ends. CDR1 and CDR2 from the germline V gene are SQVTM and ANQGSEA. The CDR3 sequence: CSVGERPFTYEQYF. CDR3 DNA: TGCAGCGTTGGAGAGAGGCCTTTCACCTACGAGCAGTACTTC.

The chain recombines TRBV5-4 with TRBJ2-7; 8 nucleotides line up with TRBD2. Germline lookup yields CDR1 SGHNT and CDR2 YYREEE (reference sequence). The V and J ends lost 3 bases and 3 bases, in that order; junction bases with no gene match: 5. CDR3 length equals 14 residues. The CDR3 DNA follows: TGTGCCAGCAGCTCGCCCGGGGGGGGCTACGAGCAGTACTTC. Translated: CASSSPGGGYEQYF.

This chain joins TRBV19 and TRBJ1-4; D is uncertain. The CDR3 spans 16 residues. CDR1 is LNHDA, CDR2 SQIVND, per germline (reference sequence). The V gene lost 3 bases and the J gene lost 0 bases, with 11 bases spanning the gap. CDR3 loop: CASSMGRAATNEKLFF. The CDR3 DNA is TGTGCCAGTAGTATGGGCAGAGCCGCAACTAATGAAAAACTGTTTTTT.

V and J are TRBV5-1 and TRBJ2-2, with 11 bases aligning to TRBD2. With V trimmed by 4 bases and J by 3 bases, 5 bases remained unmatched. This CDR3 contains 16 residues. Germline V gene sequence: CDR1 SGHRS, CDR2 YFSETQ. This CDR3 reads CASSLVSGGDTGELFF. The DNA for the CDR3 is TGCGCCAGCAGCCTAGTTAGCGGGGGGGACACCGGGGAGCTGTTTTTT.

The genes are TRBV18 and TRBJ1-2; 9 bases line up with TRBD1. The junction had 14 bases not matched to a gene; V was cut back by 2 bases and J by 4 bases. Germline CDR1 is KGHSH and CDR2 is LQKENI. This CDR3 comprises 18 residues. The CDR3 here is CASSPFPGTGKGGYGYTF. The CDR3 nucleotides read TGTGCCAGCTCACCATTCCCCGGGACAGGGAAGGGTGGCTATGGCTACACCTTC.

The chain links TRBV29-1 to TRBJ2-5; no clear D gene. Germline CDR1 and CDR2: SQVTM and ANQGSEA. The CDR3 runs 11 residues. The V end lost 7 bases, the J end lost 5 bases, and 11 bases lay between the germline ends. The CDR3 bases are TGCAGCGGAACAAGTCCGGAGACCCAGTACTTC. Translated: CSGTSPETQYF.

V gene TRBV2 combines with J gene TRBJ2-5, with 9 bases identical to TRBD1. Germline trimming cut 6 bases from V and 2 bases from J; bases unmatched to any gene: 4. This CDR3 comprises 14 residues. Looked up from germline, CDR1 is SNHLY and CDR2 is FYNNEI. Written as DNA, the CDR3 is TGTGCCAGCAGCGCCGACAGGGGGCAAGAGACCCAGTACTTC. This encodes CASSADRGQETQYF.

The chain carries TRBV7-6 and TRBJ1-1; the D is unclear. The length of the CDR3 is 14 residues. V lost 6 bases to trimming and J lost 7 bases, with 18 bases between them. The germline V gene encodes CDR1 SGHVS and CDR2 FNYEAQ. The CDR3 here is CASSPSRVYFEAFF. DNA for the CDR3: TGTGCCAGCAGTCCTTCCCGGGTTTACTTTGAAGCTTTCTTT.

The V call is TRBV5-1, the J call TRBJ2-3; possibly TRBD1 for D (5 bases). The CDR3 sequence is 14 residues long. V lost 0 bases, J lost 2 bases, and 7 bases lay in between. Germline V gene lookup returns CDR1 SGHRS and CDR2 YFSETQ. CDR3 DNA sequence: TGCGCCAGCAGCTTGGGACAGACCACAGATACGCAGTATTTT. It encodes CASSLGQTTDTQYF.

The rearrangement links TRBV10-3 to TRBJ1-5; maybe TRBD1 (6 bases). The CDR3 length is 12 residues. Per the germline V gene, CDR1 is ENHRY and CDR2 is SYGVKD. V lost 8 bases and J 6 bases, leaving 11 bases between the germline ends. The CDR3 loop is CAIGTTGQPQHF. In DNA, the CDR3 is TGTGCCATCGGGACAACCGGTCAGCCCCAGCATTTT.

Worth noting for this clone: The junction departs from the called germline gene at one end, perhaps through a read error. The chain combines TRBV7-9 with TRBJ2-1; 11 bases align to TRBD2. The CDR3 has 15 residues. CDR1 and CDR2 (germline): SEHNR, FQNEAQ (reference sequence). The DNA of the CDR3 is TGTTCCAGCAGGCCAACTAGCGGGAGAGGCAATGAGCAGTTCTTC. Amino acid sequence: CSSRPTSGRGNEQFF.

V is TRBV19 and J is TRBJ1-5, with TRBD1 as a possible D gene (6 bases). The CDR3 sequence is 13 residues long. Germline-derived CDR1 and CDR2 are LNHDA and SQIVND (reference sequence). V was cut by 9 bases and J by 3 bases, with 12 bases left in between. CDR3 in DNA: TGTGCCAGCAACGGACAGAACAATCAGCCCCAGCATTTT. Translated: CASNGQNNQPQHF.

J is TRBJ2-7 and V is TRBV10-3; the match to TRBD1 covers 7 bases. The CDR3 consists of 16 residues. Germline V gene data show CDR1 as ENHRY and CDR2 as SYGVKD. V was clipped by 6 bases and J by 3 bases; unmatched bases: 14. In DNA form, the CDR3 reads TGTGCCATCAGCAATGGACAGGAGAACGATTACTACGAGCAGTACTTC. Its protein is CAISNGQENDYYEQYF.

This clone was detected only once. One junction end does not reproduce the germline sequence, and a read error may be involved. The CDR3 loop is CSSSPSGGIGNEQFF. Written as DNA, the CDR3 is TGTTCCAGCAGCCCAAGCGGGGGGATAGGAAATGAGCAGTTCTTC. V is TRBV7-9 and J is TRBJ2-1; 9 nucleotides line up with TRBD2. The CDR3 contains 15 residues. CDR1 SEHNR and CDR2 FQNEAQ come from the germline V gene (reference sequence).

V gene TRBV30 combines with J gene TRBJ1-5; D is ambiguous. Trimming stripped 2 bases from V and 0 bases from J, with 17 bases between. Germline V gene lookup returns CDR1 GTSNPN and CDR2 SVGIG (reference sequence). This CDR3 comprises 17 residues. The CDR3 region has the DNA TGTGCCTGGAGTCGGGGAAGGAGTGACTATAGCAATCAGCCCCAGCATTTT. It encodes CAWSRGRSDYSNQPQHF.

Points on this clone: One end of the junction fails to match germline, which may point to a read error. The chain uses TRBV7-9 and TRBJ1-1; maybe TRBD1 (6 bases). Germline V lookup: CDR1 SEHNR, CDR2 FQNEAQ (reference sequence). The CDR3 consists of 15 residues. DNA for the CDR3: TGTTCCAGCAGCTTAGTAGGGGGAAAGGACACTGAAGCTTTCTTT. Translated, it gives CSSSLVGGKDTEAFF. Looking up the rest from reference TRBV7-9 and TRBJ1-1 gives the full variable domain: DTGVSQNPRHKITKRGQNVTFRCDPISEHNRLYWYRQTLGQGPEFLTYFQNEAQLEKSRLLSDRFSAERPKGSFSTLEIQRTEQGDSAMYLCSSSLVGGKDTEAFFGQGTRLTVV.

CDR3 coding DNA: TGTGCCAGCAGCTTGCTAGCGCGACAAATTGACAATGAGCAGTTCTTC. This gives the protein CASSLLARQIDNEQFF. The chain employs TRBV11-2 and TRBJ2-1; D might be TRBD2 (6 bases). The CDR3 length is 16 residues. The germline CDR1 and CDR2 sequences are SGHAT and FQNNGV. Trimming removed 3 bases from V and 5 bases from J, with 17 bases in between.